A single sample is the source of the 27 T cell receptor beta chains below, sequenced in a study of blood T cell repertoires in COVID-19 (dated by TCRdb to 2020 to 2021). The library was made by the immunoSEQ multiplex PCR assay. TCRdb mirrors the immuneACCESS table, restricted to in-frame sequences. Some clones are absent from its copies; in checked studies, under half trace to an unresolved V gene, and the reason for the others is unknown. For this sample there are some 190,000 clones; around 87% appear just once. The ten largest clones take up around 23% of the sample. The specimen sequenced was PBMCs or T cells enriched from blood (not recorded which). Receptor source: a woman in her thirties or forties in a cohort exposed to, infected with or recovered from COVID-19 (not recorded which).

This chain connects TRBV6-5 to TRBJ2-4; 7 bases align to TRBD1. V trimming: 4 bases; J trimming: 1 base; junction bases outside the gene matches: 4. Germline V gives CDR1 MNHEY, CDR2 SVGAGI. The CDR3 totals 15 residues. The CDR3 sequence is CASSFTGEAKNIQYF. DNA of the CDR3: TGTGCCAGCAGTTTCACAGGGGAGGCCAAAAACATTCAGTACTTC.

The V gene is TRBV9, the J gene TRBJ2-1, with a weak D call TRBD2 (6 bases). The CDR3 totals 15 residues. CDR1 SGDLS and CDR2 YYNGEE come from the germline V gene. The ends were cut back, 3 bases at V and 5 bases at J, with 15 bases in the middle. Here the CDR3 reads CASSGYGTLDNEQFF. CDR3 bases: TGTGCCAGCAGCGGTTACGGGACTCTTGACAATGAGCAGTTCTTC. Filled out from reference TRBV9 and TRBJ2-1, the complete variable domain reads DSGVTQTPKHLITATGQRVTLRCSPRSGDLSVYWYQQSLDQGLQFLIQYYNGEERAKGNILERFSAQQFPDLHSELNLSSLELGDSALYFCASSGYGTLDNEQFFGPGTRLTVL.

This clone has more than one count but fewer than ten. The genes are TRBV6-5 and TRBJ1-4; D gene unclear. CDR1 is MNHEY, CDR2 SVGAGI, per germline. Trimming cost V 2 bases and J 6 bases, with 13 bases left between them. The CDR3 runs to 15 residues. This CDR3 is CASSYAGGVDEKLFF. In DNA, the CDR3 is TGTGCCAGCAGTTACGCCGGTGGTGTCGATGAAAAACTGTTTTTT.

The chain carries TRBV29-1 and TRBJ2-7; D unclear. Per germline, CDR1 SQVTM and CDR2 ANQGSEA. Trimming took 6 bases from V and 2 from J, leaving 8 bases between them. The CDR3 is 11 amino acids. The CDR3 protein is CSVGRAYEQYF. CDR3 sequence (DNA): TGCAGCGTGGGCCGGGCCTACGAGCAGTACTTC.

The chain is built from TRBV27 and TRBJ2-5, with 8 positions matching TRBD1. Germline V gene lookup returns CDR1 MNHEY and CDR2 SMNVEV (reference sequence). The CDR3 covers 13 residues. V shed 6 bases and J 4 bases; nucleotides not matched to a gene: 4. The CDR3 nucleotides are TGTGCCAGCAGCCAGACAGGGGCAGAGACCCAGTACTTC. This sequence encodes CASSQTGAETQYF.

The chain recombines TRBV5-1 with TRBJ2-1; 11 nucleotides match TRBD2. Germline V gene data show CDR1 as SGHRS and CDR2 as YFSETQ. The CDR3 runs 15 residues. Trimming at V came to 4 bases and at J to 8 bases, leaving 8 bases not matched to a gene. This CDR3 is CASSLYILAGDEQFF. CDR3 in DNA: TGCGCCAGCAGCCTCTACATACTAGCGGGAGATGAGCAGTTCTTC.

This clone is a singleton in its sample. The rearrangement uses TRBV29-1 and TRBJ2-2, with D possibly matching TRBD1 (5 bases). In germline, CDR1 is SQVTM, CDR2 ANQGSEA. The CDR3 length is 14 residues. The V gene lost 6 bases and the J gene lost 1 base, with 12 bases spanning the gap. In DNA, the CDR3 is TGCAGCGTCTGGGCAGGGTGGAACACCGGGGAGCTGTTTTTT. Its translation: CSVWAGWNTGELFF.

The chain couples TRBV19 to TRBJ2-5; D may be TRBD2 (6 bases). V was cut by 3 bases and J by 4 bases, with 15 bases left in between. The CDR3 runs 15 residues. Germline V gene sequence: CDR1 LNHDA, CDR2 SQIVND (reference sequence). The CDR3 spells CASSISGGLGETQYF. CDR3 in DNA: TGTGCCAGTAGTATCTCCGGGGGTTTAGGAGAGACCCAGTACTTC. The complete variable domain, with remaining parts taken from reference TRBV19 and TRBJ2-5, reads DGGITQSPKYLFRKEGQNVTLSCEQNLNHDAMYWYRQDPGQGLRLIYYSQIVNDFQKGDIAEGYSVSREKKESFPLTVTSAQKNPTAFYLCASSISGGLGETQYFGPGTRLLVL.

The CDR3 sequence: CASSPDRAANVLTF. In nucleotides, the CDR3 is TGCGCCAGCAGCCCCGACAGGGCCGCCAACGTCCTGACTTTC. The J gene is TRBJ2-6, the V gene TRBV4-1; 7 positions match TRBD1. In germline, CDR1 is MGHRA, CDR2 YSYEKL. V lost 4 bases and J lost 7; bases outside the gene matches: 4. This CDR3 comprises 14 residues.

The rearrangement links TRBV12-5 to TRBJ1-1; 7 bases fit TRBD1. This CDR3 has 16 amino acids. Trimming at V came to 1 base and at J to 0 bases, leaving 5 bases not matched to a gene. Germline lookup yields CDR1 LGHNT and CDR2 FRNRAP. The CDR3 reads CASGLDHRGVNTEAFF. The CDR3 DNA sequence: TGTGCTAGTGGTTTGGATCACAGGGGAGTGAACACTGAAGCTTTCTTT.

This clone turned up a few times. The chain couples TRBV7-9 to TRBJ2-1; possible D gene TRBD1, 6 bases. Per the germline V gene, CDR1 is SEHNR and CDR2 is FQNEAQ (reference sequence). V gave up 5 bases and J gave up 4 bases, with 12 bases separating them. CDR3 length: 14 residues. The chain's CDR3 is CASSLLDSYNEQFF. The CDR3 DNA reads TGTGCCAGCAGCCTATTGGACAGTTACAATGAGCAGTTCTTC.

This chain uses TRBV19 with TRBJ2-1; 9 bases match TRBD1. V shed 2 bases, J shed 9 bases, and the junction held 8 bases outside the gene matches. Per germline, CDR1 LNHDA and CDR2 SQIVND (reference sequence). The CDR3 is 15 amino acids. CDR3 in amino acids: CASSIFGQGIVEQFF. The CDR3 nucleotides read TGTGCCAGTAGTATATTCGGACAGGGGATTGTTGAGCAGTTCTTC.

The J gene is TRBJ2-1, the V gene TRBV13; TRBD1 might be the D (5 bases). Germline CDR1 PRHDT, CDR2 FYEKMQ (reference sequence). V was shortened by 5 bases and J by 6 bases, with 14 bases between the two germline ends. The CDR3 runs 14 residues. This CDR3 is CASSRRGGLNEQFF. The DNA for the CDR3 is TGTGCCAGCAGCCGTAGGGGTGGCCTCAATGAGCAGTTCTTC.

The V and J genes are TRBV11-2 and TRBJ2-1; 8 bases are shared with TRBD2. Germline V gene data show CDR1 as SGHAT and CDR2 as FQNNGV. Trimming at V came to 1 base and at J to 3 bases, leaving 8 bases not matched to a gene. This CDR3 has 17 amino acids. This CDR3 reads CASSLVGRGRHYNEQFF. In DNA form, the CDR3 reads TGTGCCAGCAGCTTAGTCGGTCGCGGGAGGCACTACAATGAGCAGTTCTTC. Filled out from reference TRBV11-2 and TRBJ2-1, the complete variable domain reads EAGVAQSPRYKIIEKRQSVAFWCNPISGHATLYWYQQILGQGPKLLIQFQNNGVVDDSQLPKDRFSAERLKGVDSTLKIQPAKLEDSAVYLCASSLVGRGRHYNEQFFGPGTRLTVL.

The gene calls are TRBV4-1 and TRBJ1-2; 11 bases agree with TRBD1. With V trimmed by 4 bases and J by 2 bases, 6 bases remained unmatched. The CDR3 sequence is 16 residues long. Looked up from germline, CDR1 is MGHRA and CDR2 is YSYEKL. The CDR3 sequence is CASSPYGTGGNYGYTF. Written as DNA, the CDR3 is TGCGCCAGCAGCCCCTACGGGACAGGGGGAAACTATGGCTACACCTTC.

This chain joins TRBV12-3 or TRBV12-4 and TRBJ1-5; D is unresolved. The CDR3 has 13 amino acids. The V gene lost 6 bases and the J gene lost 0 bases, with 6 bases spanning the gap. CDR3: CASSPSSNQPQHF. CDR3 bases: TGTGCCAGCAGCCCTTCTAGCAATCAGCCCCAGCATTTT.

The rearrangement joins TRBV14 to TRBJ2-1; D is possibly TRBD1 (5 bases). The CDR3 has 13 residues. Between the trimmed V and J ends, which lost 0 bases and 16 bases, there was a span of 16 bases. Per germline, CDR1 SGHDN and CDR2 FVKESK. Here the CDR3 reads CASSQDLSQGKFF. CDR3 bases: TGTGCCAGCAGCCAAGATCTTAGTCAGGGCAAATTCTTC.

The chain is built from TRBV7-9 and TRBJ1-2, with TRBD1 as a possible D gene (6 bases). This CDR3 is built from 14 residues. Deletions cut 2 bases from V and 6 bases from J, with 13 bases between. Germline V gives CDR1 SEHNR, CDR2 FQNEAQ (reference sequence). The CDR3 DNA sequence: TGTGCCAGCAGCTTAATTCAGGGGCCGCATGGCTACACCTTC. It codes for CASSLIQGPHGYTF. Full variable domain (rest looked up from reference TRBV7-9 and TRBJ1-2): DTGVSQNPRHKITKRGQNVTFRCDPISEHNRLYWYRQTLGQGPEFLTYFQNEAQLEKSRLLSDRFSAERPKGSFSTLEIQRTEQGDSAMYLCASSLIQGPHGYTFGSGTRLTVV.

The chain couples TRBV6-5 to TRBJ1-2; D may be TRBD1 (5 bases). This CDR3 is 13 amino acids long. Per germline, CDR1 MNHEY and CDR2 SVGAGI. The ends were cut back, 7 bases at V and 6 bases at J, with 15 bases in the middle. The CDR3 nucleotides are TGTGCCAGCACCAATGGGGCTAGGAATGGCTACACCTTC. Amino acid sequence: CASTNGARNGYTF.

The CDR3 DNA is TGTGCCAGCAGGGACCCACTAGCGCGCGAGCAGTACTTC. It specifies CASRDPLAREQYF. The chain recombines TRBV2 with TRBJ2-7, with 7 bases fitting TRBD2. The CDR3 is made up of 13 amino acids. Germline lookup yields CDR1 SNHLY and CDR2 FYNNEI. V was pared by 6 bases and J by 6 bases, with 8 bases of the junction left unmatched.

The chain joins TRBV11-2 to TRBJ1-2; 7 bases are a match to TRBD1. After removal of 4 bases from V and 4 bases from J, the junction contained 12 bases not matched to a gene. The V gene's germline CDR1 is SGHAT and CDR2 FQNNGV. The CDR3 runs to 16 residues. The CDR3 is CASSSFKTRDSYGYTF. As DNA, the CDR3 is TGTGCCAGCAGCTCCTTCAAGACTCGGGACAGCTATGGCTACACCTTC.

This chain uses TRBV6-2 or TRBV6-3 with TRBJ2-3; D perhaps matches TRBD2 (5 bases). This CDR3 comprises 15 residues. CDR1 MNHEY and CDR2 SVGEGT come from the germline V gene. V was pared by 5 bases and J by 0 bases, with 12 bases between. As DNA, the CDR3 is TGTGCCAGCAGTCGAGGGCGATCAAGCACAGATACGCAGTATTTT. Protein product: CASSRGRSSTDTQYF.

This sequence joins TRBV9 and TRBJ1-5; the D gene is possibly TRBD1 (6 bases). The CDR3 is 14 amino acids. V shed 4 bases and J shed 5 bases, with 13 bases lying between them. CDR1 is SGDLS, CDR2 YYNGEE, per germline. CDR3 sequence: CASSPGAGDQPQHF. Written as DNA, the CDR3 is TGTGCCAGCAGCCCAGGGGCTGGCGATCAGCCCCAGCATTTT.

The V gene is TRBV6-5, the J gene TRBJ1-2, with 11 bases that match TRBD1. The V segment lost 6 bases and the J segment 4 bases; nucleotides outside the gene matches: 7. This CDR3 has 15 amino acids. Per the germline V gene, CDR1 is MNHEY and CDR2 is SVGAGI. CDR3: CASSQGQGGFYGYTF. Here the CDR3 DNA reads TGTGCCAGCAGCCAGGGACAGGGGGGGTTCTATGGCTACACCTTC.

This chain uses TRBV6-4 with TRBJ2-2; 10 bases align to TRBD2. Germline CDR1 MRHNA, CDR2 SNTAGT. This CDR3 region has 16 residues. Trimming at V came to 5 bases and at J to 6 bases, leaving 9 bases not matched to a gene. CDR3 DNA sequence: TGTGCCAGCAGTCGAGATCCGGGACTAGCGTCCGGGGAGCTGTTTTTT. It is translated as CASSRDPGLASGELFF.

The rearrangement joins TRBV2 to TRBJ1-2; no definite D call. In germline, CDR1 is SNHLY, CDR2 FYNNEI. V was pared by 3 bases and J by 2 bases, with 10 bases between. This CDR3 has 14 residues. CDR3 nucleotide sequence: TGTGCCAGCAGTGAGGGCCGGCTAAACTATGGCTACACCTTC. Amino acid sequence: CASSEGRLNYGYTF.

This clone was seen a single time. DNA of the CDR3: TGCGCCAGCAGCTTGCCATCCTACGAGCAGTACTTC. It codes for CASSLPSYEQYF. This chain links TRBV5-1 with TRBJ2-7; D uncertain. Germline V gene data show CDR1 as SGHRS and CDR2 as YFSETQ. The CDR3 runs 12 residues. Trimming took 1 base from V and 1 from J, leaving 3 bases between them.